This T cell receptor (beta chain) is drawn from a study of blood T cells in healthy people across ages. Study-wide points: Strong correlation was found linking TCR beta diversity to naive T cell percentage. Long-lived donors carried more naive CD4+ cells and greater diversity than aged donors. Age showed a roughly linear inverse relationship with TCR beta diversity per million T cells.

For this clonotype: Its antigen is still unknown.

Primers used in a second PCR of roughly 6 to 12 cycles were a sample-barcoded 5' primer and a J-beta primer mix. The study obtained at least 2.5 million CDR3-containing paired-end reads from every sample. Using its own MiXCR run on the 5' RACE reads, TCRdb lists one record per CDR3 protein. The sample has 1.2 million to 1.5 million distinct CDR3 sequences; around 55% are singletons. Trimming took off 3 bases at V and 7 bases at J, with 15 bases between the two ends. This CDR3 comprises 13 residues. CDR1 DFQATT and CDR2 SNEGSKA come from the germline V gene (reference sequence). The clonotype was recovered from a man aged 18 to 30 in good health. This chain joins TRBV20-1 and TRBJ1-1, with a tentative D call TRBD1 (6 bases). The material sequenced was blood. The CDR3 DNA reads TGCAGTGCTAGCGTCGGGGGGCCGAGTGAAGCTTTCTTT. It encodes CSASVGGPSEAFF.